This is a list of T cell receptor beta chains from one sample in a study of CD8+ T cells in alopecia areata. The assay was immunoSEQ multiplex PCR, and TCRdb's table has in-frame clones only and misses some. The table has over 250,000 clones, 60% seen once; the top ten hold 0.75% to 0.95%. The sequencing used CD4+ T cells sorted from blood, collected around week 53, from a patient treated with tofacitinib. These receptors came from a human donor with alopecia areata. Both conserved end residues are part of each CDR3. A D gene is named only where the DNA matches it firmly. Clone size is not always given. Where it is, it says once, few, many or a class for expanded clones.

TRBV19	NA	NA	TRBJ2-5	TGTGCCAGTAGGATTGGTGAGACCCAGTACTTC	CASRIGETQYF
TRBV9	NA	TRBD2	TRBJ2-3	TGTGCCAGCAGCGGTCGACTAGCGGGGGGCACAGATACGCAGTATTTT	CASSGRLAGGTDTQYF
TRBV29-1	NA	TRBD2	TRBJ2-3	TGCAGCGCCCGGACTAGCGGGGCCAGCACAGATACGCAGTATTTT	CSARTSGASTDTQYF
TRBV29-1	few	NA	TRBJ2-7	TGCAGCGTTAGGGACCGACCCTACGAGCAGTACTTC	CSVRDRPYEQYF
TRBV2	NA	NA	TRBJ2-5	TGTGCCAGCAGTAGGTACGGCGGGAAAGAGACCCAGTACTTC	CASSRYGGKETQYF
TRBV7-9	NA	NA	TRBJ2-7	TGTGCCAGCAGCCCCAGCCTATACGAGCAGTACTTC	CASSPSLYEQYF
TRBV29-1	NA	NA	TRBJ2-5	TGCAGCGTTGAGATTCTTTGGGGGAGTGAGACCCAGTACTTC	CSVEILWGSETQYF
TRBV18	few	TRBD1	TRBJ2-4	TGTGCCAGCTCACCATCTGGACAGGGAGACATTCAGTACTTC	CASSPSGQGDIQYF
TRBV11-2	NA	NA	TRBJ2-1	TGTGCCAGCAGCCATAGCGCATTTCTAAGCTCCTACAATGAGCAGTTCTTC	CASSHSAFLSSYNEQFF
TRBV29-1	NA	NA	TRBJ1-2	TGCAGCGTGATCCAGGGGTATGGCTACACCTTC	CSVIQGYGYTF
TRBV2	NA	NA	TRBJ2-3	TGTGCCAGCACCAGACTGGTCTCCGCAGATACGCAGTATTTT	CASTRLVSADTQYF